This TCR beta chain was found in a study of blood T cell repertoires in COVID-19. Study summary: Sources were T cells, B-cell-depleted T cells, or PBMCs; the material itself was cDNA or gDNA.

The assay was immunoSEQ multiplex PCR, and TCRdb's table has in-frame clones only and misses some. In the table there are fewer than 250,000 clones, roughly 82% of which are singletons. Trimming left V 6 bases short and J 0 bases short, with 12 bases between. The CDR3 is 15 residues long. The V gene's germline CDR1 is SGHAT and CDR2 FQDESV (reference sequence). The origin of this receptor is a woman aged 70-85 years with acute or convalescent COVID-19. The chain recombines TRBV11-1 with TRBJ2-1; D gene uncertain. The sample was peripheral blood. CDR3 in DNA: TGTGCCAGCAGTTTTACAGCCATCTCCTACAATGAGCAGTTCTTC. This encodes CASSFTAISYNEQFF.